This TCR beta chain was retrieved from a study of T-cell reconstitution after alpha-beta-depleted transplantation in children. Study results and caveats: Reportedly, alpha-beta T cells present about two months post-transplant originated from several hundred expanded clones of graft origin. Diversity and T-cell counts at one year after transplant derived mostly from new T cells. It was surviving recipient T cells and thymic progenitors that gave some patients high TCRbeta diversity at day 60.

Library preparation (for TCRbeta) was performed with unique molecular identifiers. TCRdb called the PCR reads again in MiXCR, with one record for every CDR3 protein. The data show some 300,000 distinct CDR3 sequences, with just over 7.5% seen just once and approximately 9% held by the top ten. V trimming: 0 bases; J trimming: 2 bases; junction bases outside the gene matches: 13. There are 18 residues in the CDR3. Germline CDR1 reads SGHDT; CDR2 reads YYEEEE. The table lists this clonotype with many counts. Its matching antigen is unknown. The V gene is TRBV5-6, the J gene TRBJ2-5; 7 nucleotides match TRBD1. This receptor was identified in a female patient between 2 and 15 years old who had a stem cell transplant for Fanconi anemia, so the T cells may come from the graft donor. The material was peripheral blood, obtained 360 days after TCRalphabeta/CD19-depleted stem cell transplant. The CDR3 DNA reads as TGTGCCAGCAGCTTGGTGCTAACCACCGGGACAGCACAAGAGACCCAGTACTTC. Translated: CASSLVLTTGTAQETQYF.